Following are 3 T cell receptor beta chains from one sample sequenced in a study of CD8+ T cells in alopecia areata. RNA, once extracted, was reverse transcribed into cDNA for use as the sequencing template. Sequencing used immunoSEQ multiplex PCR; TCRdb keeps in-frame clones, though not all of them. The data contain roughly 92,000 clones, 70% to 80% of them seen just once; the ten biggest clones take up roughly 17%. Documented treatment: oral pan-JAK inhibitor, 5-10 mg twice daily. The material sequenced was CD8+ T cells sorted from blood, taken at roughly week 45, from a patient treated with tofacitinib. Source of these receptors: a human donor with alopecia areata.

The rearrangement joins TRBV19 to TRBJ1-5; D is uncertain. V was clipped by 6 bases and J by 3 bases, with 6 bases between them. The CDR3 sequence is 12 residues long. Germline V CDR1 and CDR2: LNHDA, SQIVND (reference sequence). The CDR3 protein is CASRLSNQPQHF. The DNA of the CDR3 is TGTGCCAGTAGGCTCTCCAATCAGCCCCAGCATTTT.

The rearrangement links TRBV14 to TRBJ2-1, with D perhaps TRBD2 (5 bases). Trimming took 4 bases from V and 0 from J, leaving 22 bases between them. Germline lookup yields CDR1 SGHDN and CDR2 FVKESK. The CDR3 runs to 19 residues. The DNA of the CDR3 is TGTGCCAGCAGCCCGAGGGATTGGGGTTCGGAGAGCTCCTACAATGAGCAGTTCTTC. Protein sequence: CASSPRDWGSESSYNEQFF.

The CDR3: CASSQEVPTSGGADTQYF. The CDR3 nucleotides are TGCGCCAGCAGCCAAGAAGTACCCACTAGCGGGGGGGCAGATACGCAGTATTTT. This sequence joins TRBV4-3 and TRBJ2-3; TRBD2 aligns across 13 bases. V gave up 0 bases and J gave up 4 bases; unmatched junction bases: 7. Germline assignment: CDR1 LGHNA and CDR2 YSLEER. The CDR3 loop spans 18 amino acids.